What follows are 17 T cell receptor beta chains derived from one specimen sequenced in a study of early T cells in non-severe SARS-CoV-2 infection (dated by TCRdb to about 2021). Library preparation employed 5' RACE. These reads were obtained on a NextSeq 500. TCRdb handled the public reads itself, with Q25 trimming in fastp and clone calling in MiXCR, and kept productive beta chains. One record per CDR3 amino acid sequence lists the most common genes and DNA. Within this sample are 55,000 to 75,000 distinct CDR3 sequences, with 7% to 8% of them counted one time only. The ten largest clones capture under 3.5% of the sample. What was sequenced was whole blood. These receptors all come from an adult who was a healthcare worker with PCR-confirmed SARS-CoV-2 infection or an uninfected control (not recorded which).

This clonotype was found a few times. This sequence joins TRBV10-3 and TRBJ1-2; 8 positions agree with TRBD1. The germline CDR1 and CDR2 sequences are ENHRY and SYGVKD. Losses at the gene ends were 0 bases for V and 4 bases for J; bases not matched to a gene: 1. The CDR3 contains 14 residues. The CDR3 sequence is CAISESGTGYGYTF. In DNA form, the CDR3 reads TGTGCCATCAGTGAGTCAGGGACAGGCTATGGCTACACCTTC.

This clonotype was detected only a few times. This chain joins TRBV20-1 and TRBJ2-1, with D perhaps being TRBD1 or TRBD2 (6 bases each). V was shortened by 3 bases and J by 6 bases, with 15 bases between the two germline ends. The length of the CDR3 is 14 residues. From germline, CDR1 is DFQATT and CDR2 SNEGSKA (reference sequence). The chain's CDR3 is CSASPWGASNEQFF. The CDR3 DNA reads TGCAGTGCTAGCCCGTGGGGGGCTTCCAATGAGCAGTTCTTC.

V is TRBV27 and J is TRBJ2-1, with D unclear. CDR1 is MNHEY, CDR2 SMNVEV, per germline (reference sequence). The CDR3 runs to 12 residues. V was trimmed by 3 bases and J by 5 bases, leaving 5 bases between them. The CDR3 sequence: CASSFTDNEQFF. The CDR3 DNA reads TGTGCCAGCAGTTTCACAGACAATGAGCAGTTCTTC.

V and J are TRBV6-2 or TRBV6-3 and TRBJ2-2, with D perhaps TRBD1 (5 bases). Germline assignment: CDR1 MNHEY and CDR2 SVGEGT. The CDR3 spans 16 residues. The ends were cut back, 1 base at V and 4 bases at J, with 13 bases in the middle. CDR3 coding DNA: TGTGCCAGCAGTTACTTGACTTTCACAGGCACCGGGGAGCTGTTTTTT. Translating gives CASSYLTFTGTGELFF.

CDR3 region: CASRGVSGSDEQYF. DNA of the CDR3: TGCGCCAGCAGGGGGGTTAGCGGGAGTGACGAGCAGTACTTC. The V gene is TRBV5-1, the J gene TRBJ2-7; 9 bases line up with TRBD2. Unmatched junction bases numbered 8, after V lost 5 bases and J lost 5 bases. The CDR3 loop spans 14 amino acids. Germline values: CDR1 SGHRS, CDR2 YFSETQ.

CDR3 loop: CASSLWGLAGLTGELFF. The CDR3 region has the DNA TGTGCCAGCAGTTTGTGGGGACTAGCGGGATTAACCGGGGAGCTGTTTTTT. The J gene is TRBJ2-2, the V gene TRBV27; TRBD2 matches at 13 bases. Germline assignment: CDR1 MNHEY and CDR2 SMNVEV (reference sequence). The CDR3 consists of 17 residues. J gave up 5 bases and V 3 bases, and 6 bases lay outside the gene matches.

This clonotype was seen a handful of times. The J gene is TRBJ2-1, the V gene TRBV11-2, with 12 nucleotides matching TRBD2. Germline values: CDR1 SGHAT, CDR2 FQNNGV. This CDR3 is built from 15 residues. The V segment lost 4 bases and the J segment 8 bases; nucleotides outside the gene matches: 6. The CDR3 region is CASSSSSGRGDEQFF. In DNA form, the CDR3 reads TGTGCCAGCAGCTCCTCTAGCGGGAGGGGGGATGAGCAGTTCTTC.

The J gene is TRBJ2-1, the V gene TRBV28; 11 bases line up with TRBD2. V gave up 5 bases and J gave up 2 bases; unmatched junction bases: 5. The germline gives CDR1 MDHEN, CDR2 SYDVKM. The CDR3 has 16 amino acids. CDR3 protein: CASSPRTSGPYNEQFF. In nucleotides, the CDR3 is TGTGCCAGCAGTCCCCGGACTAGCGGGCCCTACAATGAGCAGTTCTTC.

This clonotype showed up many times. The chain employs TRBV7-8 and TRBJ2-2; the D gene could be TRBD1 or TRBD2 (5 bases each). V was shortened by 6 bases and J by 2 bases, with 16 bases between the two germline ends. This CDR3 has 16 amino acids. Germline V gene lookup returns CDR1 SGHVS and CDR2 FQNEAQ. CDR3 DNA sequence: TGTGCCAGCAGAATCCTGACGGGACCTAACACCGGGGAGCTGTTTTTT. Encoded protein: CASRILTGPNTGELFF.

This clonotype was seen repeatedly, ten times or more. CDR3 sequence reads: CASTPDPSGEQFF. The CDR3 DNA is TGTGCCAGCACCCCGGACCCGTCCGGGGAGCAGTTCTTC. V gene TRBV3-1 combines with J gene TRBJ2-1, with no clear D. V was trimmed by 7 bases and J by 10 bases, leaving 17 bases between them. The CDR3 is 13 amino acids. Germline loops: CDR1 LGHDT, CDR2 YNNKEL (reference sequence).

This clonotype was seen a handful of times. The genes are TRBV6-5 and TRBJ2-7; weak D call: TRBD1 (5 bases). The CDR3 runs 12 residues. V lost 3 bases to trimming and J lost 6 bases, with 9 bases between them. Germline V CDR1 and CDR2: MNHEY, SVGAGI. The CDR3 is CASSYGAGEQYF. The DNA for the CDR3 is TGTGCCAGCAGTTATGGGGCAGGCGAGCAGTACTTC.

This clonotype was observed a few times. V gene TRBV4-2 combines with J gene TRBJ2-5, with TRBD1 matching over 9 bases. This CDR3 has 19 residues. Germline CDR1 is LGHNA and CDR2 is YNFKEQ. The V and J ends lost 4 bases and 5 bases, in that order; junction bases with no gene match: 20. CDR3 sequence (DNA): TGTGCCAGCAGCCCCGGGACAGGGAGTGGTGGGAGGCGAGTGGAGACCCAGTACTTC. Translation: CASSPGTGSGGRRVETQYF.

The rearrangement uses TRBV10-3 and TRBJ2-5; TRBD2 matches at 8 bases. With 8 bases clipped from V and 5 bases from J, the junction kept 7 bases outside the gene matches. Germline V lookup: CDR1 ENHRY, CDR2 SYGVKD. The CDR3 length is 13 residues. CDR3 region: CAISGLAGETQYF. DNA for the CDR3: TGTGCCATCTCTGGACTAGCCGGGGAGACCCAGTACTTC.

This clonotype was picked up many times. The rearrangement joins TRBV6-6 to TRBJ2-1; no definite D call. V lost 8 bases and J lost 4, with 18 bases in between. Germline V gives CDR1 MNHNY, CDR2 SVGAGI (reference sequence). This CDR3 has 15 amino acids. In DNA form, the CDR3 reads TGTGCCAGCCGGACGACGGATGGAGCTTACAATGAGCAGTTCTTC. Amino acid sequence: CASRTTDGAYNEQFF.

As concerns this clonotype: One end of the junction fails to match germline, which may point to a read error. V is TRBV28 and J is TRBJ1-6; D is perhaps TRBD1 (5 bases). The V gene's germline CDR1 is MDHEN and CDR2 SYDVKM. The CDR3 consists of 15 residues. The CDR3 loop is CASSTDRSNNSPLHF. Here the CDR3 DNA reads TGTGCCAGCTCCACCGACAGATCCAATAATTCACCCCTCCATTTT.

The V and J genes are TRBV4-2 and TRBJ2-3; 8 bases align to TRBD2. Trimming removed 4 bases from V and 7 bases from J; junction bases left unmatched: 13. The germline V gene has CDR1 LGHNA and CDR2 YNFKEQ. The CDR3 loop spans 16 amino acids. CDR3 DNA sequence: TGTGCCAGCAGCCCGGTGGTAGCGGGAAGCCCTAATACGCAGTATTTT. Its translation is CASSPVVAGSPNTQYF.

This clonotype was picked up a small number of times. The gene calls are TRBV3-1 and TRBJ2-7; no clear D. Germline V gene sequence: CDR1 LGHDT, CDR2 YNNKEL (reference sequence). The CDR3 spans 13 residues. With 4 bases removed from V and 3 bases from J, the gap between germline ends came to 10 bases. CDR3 in DNA: TGTGCCAGCAGCCCCAAAGATATCTACGAGCAGTACTTC. Translated: CASSPKDIYEQYF.